Presented here are 30 T cell receptor beta chains from one specimen sequenced in a study of cytomegalovirus exposure and HLA in healthy donors. The PCR contained 60 Vbeta and 13 Jbeta primers. The repertoire was sequenced with immunoSEQ multiplex PCR; TCRdb's copy has only in-frame clones and lacks some. The sample lists roughly 110,000 clones, 67% occurring once. The material sequenced was PBMCs. The source of these receptors is a man younger than 35 in good health and CMV-seropositive.

The chain couples TRBV30 to TRBJ2-7; 11 bases fit TRBD2. The CDR3 covers 17 residues. Trimming cost V 0 bases and J 3 bases; bases outside gene matches: 10. Germline CDR1 GTSNPN, CDR2 SVGIG (reference sequence). This CDR3 reads CAWSVVGLAGGNYEQYF. The CDR3 bases are TGTGCCTGGAGTGTCGTGGGCCTAGCGGGGGGAAACTACGAGCAGTACTTC.

The rearrangement joins TRBV27 to TRBJ1-1, with 9 bases matching TRBD1. The CDR3 length is 17 residues. With V trimmed by 4 bases and J by 1 base, 10 bases remained unmatched. The V gene's germline CDR1 is MNHEY and CDR2 SMNVEV (reference sequence). As DNA, the CDR3 is TGTGCCAGCAGTTCGATTCTGAGGGACAGGGAGAACACTGAAGCTTTCTTT. This translates into CASSSILRDRENTEAFF.

The count of this clone is one. The chain combines TRBV14 with TRBJ2-7; D call uncertain. The CDR3 sequence is 12 residues long. Per the germline V gene, CDR1 is SGHDN and CDR2 is FVKESK. Trimming took 1 base from V and 9 from J, leaving 10 bases between them. The CDR3 bases are TGTGCCAGCAGCCAAGTTTCGACGAGGCAGTACGTC. This translates into CASSQVSTRQYV.

V is TRBV28 and J is TRBJ2-2; tentatively, D is TRBD2 (6 bases). The CDR3 totals 15 residues. Germline V gene data show CDR1 as MDHEN and CDR2 as SYDVKM. Trimming removed 4 bases from V and 7 bases from J, with 16 bases in between. CDR3 residues: CASSSRGTGGGELFF. CDR3 DNA: TGTGCCAGCAGTTCCCGGGGGACTGGTGGCGGGGAGCTGTTTTTT. Looking up the rest from reference TRBV28 and TRBJ2-2 gives the full variable domain: DVKVTQSSRYLVKRTGEKVFLECVQDMDHENMFWYRQDPGLGLRLIYFSYDVKMKEKGDIPEGYSVSREKKERFSLILESASTNQTSMYLCASSSRGTGGGELFFGEGSRLTVL.

This clone was seen once. DNA for the CDR3: TGCGCCAGCAGACCCGGGAGGGACAATGAGCAGTTCTTC. It codes for CASRPGRDNEQFF. The chain joins TRBV5-1 to TRBJ2-1, with 8 positions matching TRBD2. V shed 5 bases, J shed 5 bases, and the junction held 3 bases outside the gene matches. The V gene's germline CDR1 is SGHRS and CDR2 YFSETQ. CDR3 length: 13 residues. The full variable domain, completed using reference TRBV5-1 and TRBJ2-1, is KAGVTQTPRYLIKTRGQQVTLSCSPISGHRSVSWYQQTPGQGLQFLFEYFSETQRNKGNFPGRFSGRQFSNSRSEMNVSTLELGDSALYLCASRPGRDNEQFFGPGTRLTVL.

J is TRBJ1-4 and V is TRBV28; D perhaps matches TRBD1 (5 bases). V was clipped by 6 bases and J by 7 bases, with 21 bases between them. CDR3 length equals 16 residues. CDR1 and CDR2 from the germline V gene are MDHEN and SYDVKM. Here the CDR3 reads CASRRPGGGGPEKLFF. CDR3 sequence (DNA): TGTGCCAGCAGACGACCCGGAGGCGGGGGTCCTGAAAAACTGTTTTTT.

The gene calls are TRBV11-2 and TRBJ2-1; TRBD2 agrees at 8 bases. V gave up 1 base and J gave up 8 bases; unmatched junction bases: 10. The CDR3 runs 16 residues. CDR1 and CDR2 from the germline V gene are SGHAT and FQNNGV. The CDR3 bases are TGTGCCAGCAGCTTAGTCGGGATTGCGGGGGGCGATGAGCAGTTCTTC. This sequence encodes CASSLVGIAGGDEQFF.

The chain has TRBV5-1 and TRBJ2-3, with 7 nucleotides matching TRBD2. CDR1 and CDR2 (germline): SGHRS, YFSETQ. The CDR3 spans 17 residues. J was trimmed by 0 bases and V by 4 bases; bases with no gene match: 11. CDR3 protein: CASSQRGTTYSTDTQYF. CDR3 nucleotides: TGCGCCAGCAGCCAAAGAGGGACTACCTATAGCACAGATACGCAGTATTTT.

This sequence joins TRBV2 and TRBJ2-5; D unclear. Germline CDR1 and CDR2: SNHLY and FYNNEI. V was shortened by 7 bases and J by 0 bases, with 6 bases between the two germline ends. The CDR3 loop spans 12 amino acids. In DNA, the CDR3 is TGTGCCAGCACAGTCAACCAAGAGACCCAGTACTTC. Translated: CASTVNQETQYF.

V and J are TRBV11-2 and TRBJ1-5; D is perhaps TRBD1 (6 bases). CDR3 length: 15 amino acids. V was trimmed by 1 base and J by 5 bases, leaving 12 bases between them. The germline V gene has CDR1 SGHAT and CDR2 FQNNGV. CDR3 nucleotides: TGTGCCAGCAGCTTAGGAGGGGACACCGATCAGCCCCAGCATTTT. Translation: CASSLGGDTDQPQHF.

The chain links TRBV28 to TRBJ1-6; 7 bases line up with TRBD1. The CDR3 contains 17 residues. Germline V gene lookup returns CDR1 MDHEN and CDR2 SYDVKM. The junction had 7 bases not matched to a gene; V was cut back by 3 bases and J by 2 bases. For the CDR3, the DNA is TGTGCCAGCAGTTTGCCCCAACAGGGGACCTATAATTCACCCCTCCACTTT. Translation gives CASSLPQQGTYNSPLHF.

The chain links TRBV19 to TRBJ2-1, with D perhaps matching TRBD1 (6 bases). The CDR3 extends over 16 amino acids. Germline V gene lookup returns CDR1 LNHDA and CDR2 SQIVND (reference sequence). Trimming took off 4 bases at V and 3 bases at J, with 16 bases between the two ends. In DNA form, the CDR3 reads TGTGCCAGTAGTACTCTAGGACAGAGCCTCTACAATGAGCAGTTCTTC. As protein: CASSTLGQSLYNEQFF.

This chain links TRBV5-1 with TRBJ2-1, with D maybe TRBD1 (5 bases). Trimming removed 0 bases from V and 3 bases from J, with 10 bases in between. CDR3 length: 15 residues. The germline gives CDR1 SGHRS, CDR2 YFSETQ. CDR3 nucleotide sequence: TGCGCCAGCAGCTTGGCAACAGGTGGCTACAATGAGCAGTTCTTC. Translated, it gives CASSLATGGYNEQFF.

With respect to this clone: One end of the junction fails to match germline, which may point to a read error. The chain recombines TRBV18 with TRBJ1-4; D is perhaps TRBD1 (6 bases). Germline V lookup: CDR1 KGHSH, CDR2 LQKENI. The CDR3 has 14 amino acids. The CDR3 spells CASAPPGANEKLFF. In DNA form, the CDR3 reads TGTGCCAGCGCACCGCCAGGGGCAAATGAAAAACTGTTTTTT.

The chain couples TRBV5-1 to TRBJ2-2; a possible D gene is TRBD1 (6 bases). Germline lookup yields CDR1 SGHRS and CDR2 YFSETQ. The CDR3 contains 16 residues. V gave up 4 bases and J gave up 2 bases, with 15 bases separating them. The chain's CDR3 is CASSLTGHLNTGELFF. The CDR3 DNA sequence: TGCGCCAGCAGCCTTACGGGACACCTAAACACCGGGGAGCTGTTTTTT.

The gene calls are TRBV6-5 and TRBJ2-2; D is undetermined. The germline V gene has CDR1 MNHEY and CDR2 SVGAGI. CDR3 size: 11 residues. Trimming stripped 6 bases from V and 8 bases from J, with 7 bases between. The CDR3 nucleotides read TGTGCCAGCAGCACGAGAGGGGAGCTGTTTTTT. The encoded protein is CASSTRGELFF.

CDR3 bases: TGTGCCAGCAGCGAAGGGTTTGGGAGAGGGTATAATTCACCCCTCCACTTT. Amino acids: CASSEGFGRGYNSPLHF. The chain carries TRBV7-2 and TRBJ1-6; no definite D call. The CDR3 length is 17 residues. The V and J ends lost 5 bases and 4 bases respectively, with 18 bases between them. Germline V gene sequence: CDR1 SGHTA, CDR2 FQGNSA.

The chain is built from TRBV28 and TRBJ1-3; tentative D call: TRBD1 (5 bases). Trimming shortened V by 3 bases and J by 2 bases, and 11 bases separated the two germline ends. The CDR3 is 15 amino acids. Germline V gene data show CDR1 as MDHEN and CDR2 as SYDVKM. This chain's CDR3 is CASSFRGVTGNTIYF. The CDR3 nucleotides are TGTGCCAGCAGTTTCCGGGGGGTGACTGGAAACACCATATATTTT.

V gene TRBV5-1 combines with J gene TRBJ1-2; TRBD1 aligns across 8 bases. The V segment lost 1 base and the J segment 2 bases; nucleotides outside the gene matches: 4. The CDR3 is 15 amino acids. Germline V lookup: CDR1 SGHRS, CDR2 YFSETQ. DNA for the CDR3: TGCGCCAGCAGCTTGACAGGACAGGGAAACTATGGCTACACCTTC. Its protein is CASSLTGQGNYGYTF. The full variable domain, in which reference TRBV5-1 and TRBJ1-2 provide the parts outside the CDR3, is KAGVTQTPRYLIKTRGQQVTLSCSPISGHRSVSWYQQTPGQGLQFLFEYFSETQRNKGNFPGRFSGRQFSNSRSEMNVSTLELGDSALYLCASSLTGQGNYGYTFGSGTRLTVV.

J is TRBJ2-1 and V is TRBV6-5; D gene ambiguous. Trimming left V 5 bases short and J 4 bases short, with 6 bases between. This CDR3 is 12 amino acids long. The germline gives CDR1 MNHEY, CDR2 SVGAGI. The CDR3 region is CASSRSYNEQFF. CDR3 sequence (DNA): TGTGCCAGCAGTCGTTCGTACAATGAGCAGTTCTTC.

This clone appeared a few times. The chain couples TRBV29-1 to TRBJ1-6; 10 nucleotides align to TRBD1. V gave up 5 bases and J gave up 2 bases; unmatched junction bases: 15. This CDR3 contains 19 residues. Germline-derived CDR1 and CDR2 are SQVTM and ANQGSEA. The CDR3 DNA is TGCAGCGTTCACCGGGACAGGGGTATTATCCTAACCTATAATTCACCCCTCCACTTT. The encoded protein is CSVHRDRGIILTYNSPLHF.

The genes are TRBV14 and TRBJ2-7; 9 nucleotides align to TRBD1. The germline CDR1 and CDR2 sequences are SGHDN and FVKESK. This CDR3 is 14 amino acids long. V lost 1 base and J lost 2; bases outside the gene matches: 0. CDR3 region: CASSQGTGAYEQYF. The CDR3 DNA reads as TGTGCCAGCAGCCAAGGGACAGGGGCCTACGAGCAGTACTTC.

The chain is built from TRBV5-1 and TRBJ2-7; TRBD1 matches at 7 bases. Per germline, CDR1 SGHRS and CDR2 YFSETQ. The J segment lost 6 bases and the V segment lost 0 bases, leaving 9 bases of the junction unmatched. This CDR3 has 15 residues. The CDR3 nucleotides read TGCGCCAGCAGCTTGGTAGGGGGCGAGGGCTCCGAGCAGTACGTC. This gives the protein CASSLVGGEGSEQYV.

The chain has TRBV5-1 and TRBJ2-7, with 8 bases aligning to TRBD1. After removal of 4 bases from V and 4 bases from J, the junction contained 10 bases not matched to a gene. The length of the CDR3 is 15 residues. From germline, CDR1 is SGHRS and CDR2 YFSETQ. CDR3 amino acids: CASSVTGVGAYEQYF. The CDR3 DNA follows: TGCGCCAGCAGCGTGACAGGGGTAGGGGCTTACGAGCAGTACTTC.

A few counts support this clone. V usage is TRBV5-6 and J usage is TRBJ2-1; 11 bases agree with TRBD2. V shed 4 bases and J 8 bases; nucleotides not matched to a gene: 11. The CDR3 is 16 residues long. CDR1 and CDR2 (germline): SGHDT, YYEEEE. The DNA of the CDR3 is TGTGCCAGCAGCATTATAGCGGGGGGGCCAGGGGATGAGCAGTTCTTC. This translates into CASSIIAGGPGDEQFF.

The rearrangement uses TRBV6-1 and TRBJ2-5; D is perhaps TRBD1 (6 bases). Germline assignment: CDR1 MNHNS and CDR2 SASEGT. The CDR3 runs 13 residues. With 2 bases removed from V and 9 bases from J, the gap between germline ends came to 13 bases. The CDR3 DNA reads as TGTGCCAGCAGTGAAACCAGGGGTCGGGCCCAGTACTTC. Translation gives CASSETRGRAQYF.

This clone was found many times. The rearrangement links TRBV14 to TRBJ2-3; 9 nucleotides line up with TRBD2. Germline V CDR1 and CDR2: SGHDN, FVKESK. This CDR3 spans 13 amino acids. Trimming took 5 bases from V and 10 from J; bases not matched to a gene: 7. As DNA, the CDR3 is TGTGCCAGCAGCTATATAGCGGGGGCGGCGCAGTATTTT. It yields the protein CASSYIAGAAQYF. Based on the CDR3 plus reference TRBV14 and TRBJ2-3, the full variable domain is EAGVTQFPSHSVIEKGQTVTLRCDPISGHDNLYWYRRVMGKEIKFLLHFVKESKQDESGMPNNRFLAERTGGTYSTLKVQPAELEDSGVYFCASSYIAGAAQYFGPGTRLTVL.

The chain recombines TRBV18 with TRBJ1-1; weak D call: TRBD1 (6 bases). V lost 1 base and J 8 bases, leaving 11 bases between the germline ends. Germline CDR1 reads KGHSH; CDR2 reads LQKENI. The length of the CDR3 is 13 residues. The CDR3 DNA follows: TGTGCCAGCTCACCACGGGCAGGGGAAGAAGCTTTCTTT. Translating gives CASSPRAGEEAFF.

The chain employs TRBV2 and TRBJ2-2; 8 bases fit TRBD1. The germline CDR1 and CDR2 sequences are SNHLY and FYNNEI. J lost 11 bases, V lost 6 bases, and 8 bases had no gene match. This CDR3 has 13 amino acids. The CDR3 nucleotides are TGTGCCAGCAGCACGGACGGGACAGGCGAGCTGTTTTTT. Amino acids: CASSTDGTGELFF. Full variable domain (missing parts from reference TRBV2 and TRBJ2-2): EPEVTQTPSHQVTQMGQEVILRCVPISNHLYFYWYRQILGQKVEFLVSFYNNEISEKSEIFDDQFSVERPDGSNFTLKIRSTKLEDSAMYFCASSTDGTGELFFGEGSRLTVL.

This clone has a handful of counts. The chain carries TRBV27 and TRBJ2-7; 7 nucleotides line up with TRBD1. Trimming cost V 4 bases and J 4 bases; bases outside gene matches: 7. Germline-derived CDR1 and CDR2 are MNHEY and SMNVEV (reference sequence). This CDR3 is 14 amino acids long. In DNA form, the CDR3 reads TGTGCCAGCAGTTCTCGGGACAGTATATACGAGCAGTACTTC. This sequence encodes CASSSRDSIYEQYF.